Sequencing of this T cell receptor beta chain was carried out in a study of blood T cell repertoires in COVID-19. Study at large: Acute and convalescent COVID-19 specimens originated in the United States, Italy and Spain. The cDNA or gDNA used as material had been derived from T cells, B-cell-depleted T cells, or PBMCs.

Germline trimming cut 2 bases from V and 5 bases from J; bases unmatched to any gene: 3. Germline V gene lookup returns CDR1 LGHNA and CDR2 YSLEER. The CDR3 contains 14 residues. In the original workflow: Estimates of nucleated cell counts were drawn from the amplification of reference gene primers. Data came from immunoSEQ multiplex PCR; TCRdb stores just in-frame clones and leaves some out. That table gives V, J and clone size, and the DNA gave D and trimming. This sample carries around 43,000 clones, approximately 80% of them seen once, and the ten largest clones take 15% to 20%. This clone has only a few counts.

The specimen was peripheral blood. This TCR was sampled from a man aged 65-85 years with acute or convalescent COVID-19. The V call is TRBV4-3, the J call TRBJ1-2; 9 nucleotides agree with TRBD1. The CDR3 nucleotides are TGCGCCAGCAGCCAAACGACAGGGGGATATGGCTACACCTTC. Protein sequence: CASSQTTGGYGYTF.